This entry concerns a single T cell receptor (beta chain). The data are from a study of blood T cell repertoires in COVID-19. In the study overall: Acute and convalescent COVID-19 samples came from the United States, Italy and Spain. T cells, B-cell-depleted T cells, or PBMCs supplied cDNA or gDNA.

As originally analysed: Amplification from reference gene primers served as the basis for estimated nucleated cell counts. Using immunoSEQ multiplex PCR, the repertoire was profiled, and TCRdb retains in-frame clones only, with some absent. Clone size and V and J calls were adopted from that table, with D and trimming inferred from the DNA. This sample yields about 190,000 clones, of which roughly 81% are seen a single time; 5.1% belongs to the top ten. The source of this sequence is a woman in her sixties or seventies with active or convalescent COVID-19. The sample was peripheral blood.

The CDR3 here is CASSLNGLAEETQYF. The DNA for the CDR3 is TGTGCCAGCAGCTTAAACGGACTAGCGGAAGAGACCCAGTACTTC. The chain carries TRBV7-9 and TRBJ2-5, with 10 bases that match TRBD2. Trimming cost V 2 bases and J 3 bases; bases outside gene matches: 3. There are 15 residues in the CDR3. Germline V gene lookup returns CDR1 SEHNR and CDR2 FQNEAQ (reference sequence).